The source of this T cell receptor (beta chain) is a study of T-cell reconstitution after alpha-beta-depleted transplantation in children. This clonotype was detected ten times or more. Germline V gives CDR1 SGHDN, CDR2 FVKESK. V was clipped by 4 bases and J by 2 bases; unmatched bases: 5. This CDR3 region has 16 residues. This sample's TCRbeta library carried unique molecular identifier barcodes. From the PCR reads, TCRdb called clonotypes with MiXCR, one entry per CDR3 protein. The table includes 200,000 to 250,000 distinct CDR3 sequences, more than 10% detected once. This receptor was taken from a human donor who donated a stem cell graft to a child with acute lymphoblastic leukemia. V gene TRBV14 combines with J gene TRBJ2-5; 12 bases fit TRBD2. The material sequenced was PBMCs from the stem cell graft donor, taken from the stem cell graft. In nucleotides, the CDR3 is TGTGCCAGCAGCCCAGGACTAGCGGGACTACAAGAGACCCAGTACTTC. It codes for CASSPGLAGLQETQYF.